The 21 T cell receptor beta chains reported below all come from one sample, sequenced in a study of Ad26.COV2.S vaccination and SARS-CoV-2 variants. Produced via immunoSEQ multiplex PCR; TCRdb's table is partial and in-frame only. The sample contains about 94,000 clones, approximately 82% of which appear only once. The specimen was peripheral blood, collected after recovery from COVID-19. The receptors stem from a human donor who had recovered from COVID-19.

V usage is TRBV9 and J usage is TRBJ1-1, with D perhaps matching TRBD1 (6 bases). The CDR3 totals 13 residues. V gave up 4 bases and J gave up 1 base, with 8 bases separating them. Germline V lookup: CDR1 SGDLS, CDR2 YYNGEE. CDR3 residues: CASSKTGNTEAFF. The CDR3 DNA reads TGTGCCAGCAGCAAGACAGGGAACACTGAAGCTTTCTTT.

The chain couples TRBV4-3 to TRBJ2-5; D remains ambiguous. The V gene lost 0 bases and the J gene lost 11 bases, with 16 bases spanning the gap. CDR3 size: 14 residues. CDR1 and CDR2 from the germline V gene are LGHNA and YSLEER. The CDR3 nucleotides are TGCGCCAGCAGCCAAGATCTCCAGTCCCCCAGGCAGTACTTC. This translates into CASSQDLQSPRQYF.

The chain recombines TRBV11-2 with TRBJ1-2, with a possible D match to TRBD1 (5 bases). V lost 7 bases, J lost 0 bases, and 9 bases lay in between. The CDR3 has 13 amino acids. Germline V gene data show CDR1 as SGHAT and CDR2 as FQNNGV. As DNA, the CDR3 is TGTGCCAGCACCGACAGAACTAACTATGGCTACACCTTC. Its protein is CASTDRTNYGYTF.

The chain has TRBV10-3 and TRBJ1-3; D is undetermined. CDR1 and CDR2 (germline): ENHRY, SYGVKD. This CDR3 has 14 amino acids. Trimming took 0 bases from V and 0 from J, leaving 3 bases between them. Here the CDR3 reads CAISESDSGNTIYF. CDR3 bases: TGTGCCATCAGTGAGTCGGACTCTGGAAACACCATATATTTT.

The chain couples TRBV11-2 to TRBJ1-2; D remains ambiguous. The V gene's germline CDR1 is SGHAT and CDR2 FQNNGV. CDR3 length equals 13 residues. The V and J ends lost 4 bases and 0 bases respectively, with 6 bases between them. DNA for the CDR3: TGTGCCAGCAGCTCGGTAGCTAACTATGGCTACACCTTC. Translation: CASSSVANYGYTF.

This chain uses TRBV7-8 with TRBJ1-4; D is perhaps TRBD1 (5 bases). Germline V gene sequence: CDR1 SGHVS, CDR2 FQNEAQ. V lost 4 bases to trimming and J lost 8 bases, with 14 bases between them. The CDR3 extends over 14 amino acids. CDR3 sequence: CASSSRARVEKLFF. The DNA of the CDR3 is TGTGCCAGCAGCTCCAGGGCCAGAGTAGAAAAACTGTTTTTT.

CDR3 region: CASSPPTGQGTYEQYF. The DNA for the CDR3 is TGTGCCAGCAGCCCACCCACGGGACAGGGAACCTACGAGCAGTACTTC. The chain combines TRBV7-2 with TRBJ2-7; 9 nucleotides align to TRBD1. Germline loops: CDR1 SGHTA, CDR2 FQGNSA. The CDR3 extends over 16 amino acids. Germline trimming cut 5 bases from V and 2 bases from J; bases unmatched to any gene: 10.

The chain is built from TRBV7-8 and TRBJ1-2; the D gene is possibly TRBD1 (6 bases). V was cut by 1 base and J by 4 bases, with 13 bases left in between. Germline V gene lookup returns CDR1 SGHVS and CDR2 FQNEAQ. The CDR3 runs 15 residues. In DNA, the CDR3 is TGTGCCAGCAGCTTAGGGGGGCAGGAGATCTATGGCTACACCTTC. Encoded protein: CASSLGGQEIYGYTF.

CDR3 protein: CSARTSGFSTDTQYF. The CDR3 DNA sequence: TGCAGCGCCCGGACTAGCGGTTTTAGCACAGATACGCAGTATTTT. The rearrangement joins TRBV29-1 to TRBJ2-3, with 10 bases identical to TRBD2. The V gene end was trimmed by 7 bases and the J gene end by 0 bases; junction bases not matched to a gene: 7. This CDR3 has 15 residues. Germline V gives CDR1 SQVTM, CDR2 ANQGSEA.

The rearrangement uses TRBV29-1 and TRBJ2-3; D is unresolved. The V end lost 8 bases, the J end lost 8 bases, and 20 bases lay between the germline ends. The length of the CDR3 is 13 residues. Germline V CDR1 and CDR2: SQVTM, ANQGSEA. The CDR3 DNA reads TGCAGCTCCGCCCCCAGCGCTTGGGGTACGCAGTATTTT. It yields the protein CSSAPSAWGTQYF.

The chain couples TRBV12-5 to TRBJ2-7; D uncertain. The V end was cut by 2 bases, the J end by 3 bases, with 8 bases between. This CDR3 has 13 amino acids. Germline lookup yields CDR1 LGHNT and CDR2 FRNRAP. CDR3 DNA: TGTGCTAGTGGTTTGCCTCCTCTCTACGAGCAGTACTTC. Protein product: CASGLPPLYEQYF.

The chain employs TRBV12-5 and TRBJ1-2; D gene unclear. The CDR3 sequence is 12 residues long. Germline V gives CDR1 LGHNT, CDR2 FRNRAP. V was shortened by 6 bases and J by 11 bases, with 16 bases between the two germline ends. CDR3 sequence: CASGLDRFDYTF. For the CDR3, the DNA is TGTGCTAGTGGCCTGGACCGGTTTGATTACACCTTC.

V usage is TRBV7-2 and J usage is TRBJ2-5, with 11 bases matching TRBD2. J gave up 9 bases and V 4 bases, and 10 bases lay outside the gene matches. CDR1 is SGHTA and CDR2 is FQGNSA in the germline V gene. This CDR3 has 15 amino acids. The CDR3 reads CASSSPLLAGEAQYF. Written as DNA, the CDR3 is TGTGCCAGCAGCTCGCCCCTACTAGCGGGAGAAGCCCAGTACTTC.

This clone was recorded once. V usage is TRBV4-2 and J usage is TRBJ1-2; 11 bases map to TRBD1. Losses at the gene ends were 3 bases for V and 6 bases for J; bases not matched to a gene: 9. Per the germline V gene, CDR1 is LGHNA and CDR2 is YNFKEQ. This CDR3 has 16 residues. The CDR3 DNA reads as TGTGCCAGCAGCCATGGACAGGGGGCCGGACAAGATGGCTACACCTTC. It encodes CASSHGQGAGQDGYTF.

The J gene is TRBJ1-1, the V gene TRBV27, with D maybe TRBD1 (5 bases). The germline V gene encodes CDR1 MNHEY and CDR2 SMNVEV (reference sequence). V was pared by 5 bases and J by 0 bases, with 13 bases between. This CDR3 is 15 amino acids long. In DNA, the CDR3 is TGTGCCAGCAGTATAAGGGAGGGGATGAACACTGAAGCTTTCTTT. Protein product: CASSIREGMNTEAFF.

CDR3 sequence (DNA): TGCAGTGCTAGTTACCGGGGTCCGGGGAGAAACACCATATATTTT. This encodes CSASYRGPGRNTIYF. The rearrangement links TRBV20-1 to TRBJ1-3; the D is unclear. Looked up from germline, CDR1 is DFQATT and CDR2 is SNEGSKA (reference sequence). The ends were cut back, 3 bases at V and 5 bases at J, with 17 bases in the middle. CDR3 length: 15 residues.

This clone was detected a few times. J is TRBJ2-2 and V is TRBV2; D not certain. V was trimmed by 8 bases and J by 5 bases, leaving 12 bases between them. Germline-derived CDR1 and CDR2 are SNHLY and FYNNEI. This CDR3 comprises 13 residues. The CDR3 protein is CASGQVNTGELFF. CDR3 DNA sequence: TGTGCCAGCGGCCAAGTGAATACCGGGGAGCTGTTTTTT. Complete variable domain (other parts from reference TRBV2 and TRBJ2-2): EPEVTQTPSHQVTQMGQEVILRCVPISNHLYFYWYRQILGQKVEFLVSFYNNEISEKSEIFDDQFSVERPDGSNFTLKIRSTKLEDSAMYFCASGQVNTGELFFGEGSRLTVL.

Worth noting for this clone: The same CDR3 also results from other DNA sequences found in this sample. CDR3 loop: CASSLTGGGGYTF. In nucleotides, the CDR3 is TGTGCCAGCAGTCTGACAGGGGGGGGTGGCTACACCTTC. The chain joins TRBV28 to TRBJ1-2; 9 bases fit TRBD1. CDR3 length: 13 residues. Germline values: CDR1 MDHEN, CDR2 SYDVKM. J gave up 7 bases and V 5 bases, and 5 bases lay outside the gene matches.

V is TRBV6-5 and J is TRBJ2-1; TRBD2 matches at 7 bases. The J segment lost 5 bases and the V segment lost 5 bases, leaving 9 bases of the junction unmatched. The CDR3 is 15 residues long. Germline V gene sequence: CDR1 MNHEY, CDR2 SVGAGI. CDR3 sequence (DNA): TGTGCCAGCAGTCTCCTTGGGGGGGATCACAATGAGCAGTTCTTC. The encoded protein is CASSLLGGDHNEQFF.

The chain combines TRBV7-2 with TRBJ2-1, with 9 bases matching TRBD2. The ends lost 5 bases at V and 14 bases at J; junction bases unmatched: 10. The CDR3 totals 13 residues. The germline V gene has CDR1 SGHTA and CDR2 FQGNSA. CDR3 protein: CASSIVAGDPEFF. The CDR3 nucleotides are TGTGCCAGCAGCATAGTAGCGGGAGACCCCGAGTTCTTC. The full variable domain, rest sourced from reference TRBV7-2 and TRBJ2-1, is GAGVSQSPSNKVTEKGKDVELRCDPISGHTALYWYRQSLGQGLEFLIYFQGNSAPDKSGLPSDRFSAERTGGSVSTLTIQRTQQEDSAVYLCASSIVAGDPEFFGPGTRLTVL.

This chain joins TRBV28 and TRBJ1-3; 10 bases match TRBD1. The junction had 8 bases not matched to a gene; V was cut back by 6 bases and J by 6 bases. Germline V CDR1 and CDR2: MDHEN, SYDVKM. CDR3 length: 15 amino acids. The CDR3 protein is CASRYDRGRTNTIYF. The CDR3 bases are TGTGCCAGCAGGTACGACAGGGGGCGGACAAACACCATATATTTT.